The source of this TCR beta chain is a study of CD8+CD57+ T cells in acquired aplastic anemia. The overall study: Recorded DNA amounts for sorted CD4+ and CD8+ cells had an average of roughly 3.4 ug.

Germline CDR1 SGDLS, CDR2 YYNGEE. V was cut by 4 bases and J by 3 bases, with 13 bases left in between. CDR3 length: 15 amino acids. The sample holds many counts of this clonotype. Researchers used genomic DNA as the template to profile TCR beta VDJ and CDR3. Each CDR3 protein gets one entry after TCRdb re-called the reads with MiXCR. The sample includes about 150,000 distinct CDR3 sequences, about 52% of them seen just once. Patients who underwent sequencing had shown CD8+CD57+ cell expansion by flow cytometry. The chain is built from TRBV9 and TRBJ1-4; possible D gene TRBD1, 6 bases. This TCR came from a human donor with aplastic anemia. Material for sequencing was sorted CD4+, CD8+, or CD8+CD57+ T cells (not recorded which) from PBMCs. This chain's CDR3 is CASSQSSGANEKLFF. CDR3 nucleotides: TGTGCCAGCAGCCAATCCTCAGGGGCTAATGAAAAACTGTTTTTT.